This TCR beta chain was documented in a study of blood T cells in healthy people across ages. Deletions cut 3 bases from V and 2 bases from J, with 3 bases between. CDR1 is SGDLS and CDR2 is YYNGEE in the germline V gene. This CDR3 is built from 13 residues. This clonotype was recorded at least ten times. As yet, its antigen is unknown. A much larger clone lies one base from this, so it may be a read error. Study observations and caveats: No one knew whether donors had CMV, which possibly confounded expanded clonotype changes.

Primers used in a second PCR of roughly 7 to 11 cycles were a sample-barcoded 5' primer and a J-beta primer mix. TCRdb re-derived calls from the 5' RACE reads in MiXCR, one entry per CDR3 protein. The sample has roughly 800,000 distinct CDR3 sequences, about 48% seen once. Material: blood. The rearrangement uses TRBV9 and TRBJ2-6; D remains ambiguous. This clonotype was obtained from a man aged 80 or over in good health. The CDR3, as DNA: TGTGCCAGCAGCGGACCTGGGGCCAACGTCCTGACTTTC. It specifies CASSGPGANVLTF.